This T cell receptor (beta chain) was sequenced during a study of blood T cells in healthy people across ages. CDR3 size: 19 residues. The V gene end was trimmed by 6 bases and the J gene end by 4 bases; junction bases not matched to a gene: 13. A second about 6 to 12 cycle PCR used barcoded and J-beta primers. TCRdb reprocessed the 5' RACE reads with MiXCR, giving one entry per CDR3 protein. The table includes 910,000 or so distinct CDR3 sequences, roughly 51% detected once. This chain connects TRBV12-3 or TRBV12-4 to TRBJ2-1, with 15 bases aligning to TRBD2. The sample consisted of blood. The receptor's source is a woman aged 60 to 75 in good health. The CDR3 here is CASRLAGLAGGRGYNEQFF. The CDR3 coding sequence is TGTGCCAGCAGACTAGCTGGACTAGCGGGAGGGAGGGGGTACAATGAGCAGTTCTTC.